This T cell receptor (beta chain) was identified during a study of blood T cell repertoires in COVID-19. Study details: Acute and convalescent COVID-19 samples came from the United States, Italy and Spain. T cells, B-cell-depleted T cells, or PBMCs provided the cDNA or gDNA that served as material.

In the authors' workflow: Researchers report that nucleated cell counts were estimated from reference gene primer amplification. Data came from immunoSEQ multiplex PCR; TCRdb stores just in-frame clones and leaves some out. V, J and clone size were drawn from that table, and D and trimming were deduced from the DNA. This sample carries 40,000 or so clones, less than 90% of them seen once, and the ten largest clones take 1.6%. The CDR3 has 16 residues. V lost 0 bases, J lost 1 base, and 12 bases lay in between. Per the germline V gene, CDR1 is GTSNPN and CDR2 is SVGIG (reference sequence). The Seattle patients joined while their infection was active and were tracked longitudinally afterward.

This sequence joins TRBV30 and TRBJ1-4; D is unclear. Sequenced sample: peripheral blood. The clonotype was recovered from a man aged 55 to 69 with COVID-19, enrolled during active disease. The CDR3 loop reads CAWSVSGRGTNEKLFF. Written as DNA, the CDR3 is TGTGCCTGGAGTGTAAGCGGCCGGGGAACTAATGAAAAACTGTTTTTT.